Below, 2 T cell receptor beta chains from the same sample are listed, as sequenced in a study of blood T cell repertoires in COVID-19. Here immunoSEQ multiplex PCR was the method, and the copy in TCRdb shows in-frame clones only, minus some. In the table there are around 250,000 clones, 85% to 90% of which are singletons. The sequencing sample was made of peripheral blood. All receptors come from a man in his sixties with acute or convalescent COVID-19.

V usage is TRBV6-2 or TRBV6-3 and J usage is TRBJ1-1; D is uncertain. Per the germline V gene, CDR1 is MNHEY and CDR2 is SVGEGT. This CDR3 region has 14 residues. Trimming left V 4 bases short and J 2 bases short, with 11 bases between. The CDR3 DNA is TGTGCCAGCAGTTCCCGACGGGAAAACACTGAAGCTTTCTTT. Translated, it gives CASSSRRENTEAFF.

The chain couples TRBV6-5 to TRBJ2-1; 8 bases map to TRBD2. The CDR3 runs 15 residues. Germline V lookup: CDR1 MNHEY, CDR2 SVGAGI. The V gene end was trimmed by 8 bases and the J gene end by 7 bases; junction bases not matched to a gene: 13. CDR3 residues: CASGVRAGGLNEQFF. CDR3 sequence (DNA): TGTGCCAGCGGGGTGCGGGCGGGAGGCCTAAATGAGCAGTTCTTC.